This T cell receptor beta chain was identified during a study of shared clonotypes between healthy human individuals. Study as a whole: For every donor, three CD4 naive, three CD4 memory, two CD8 naive and one CD8 memory plates were used.

Tens of thousands of T cell genomes, or 200 to 250 ng DNA, went into the sorted-subset replicate PCRs. TCRdb's copy holds only in-frame clones and misses some; the assay was immunoSEQ multiplex PCR. The table has 630,000 or so clones, 95% to 98% seen once. V shed 2 bases, J shed 1 base, and the junction held 0 bases outside the gene matches. From germline, CDR1 is MGHRA and CDR2 YSYEKL. The CDR3 has 14 amino acids. As regards this clone: The same CDR3 can be traced to other DNA sequences in this sample.

Only CD45RO-negative cells positively selected for CCR7 counted as naive CD8 cells, so terminally differentiated effector memory CD45RA+ cells were excluded. Material: naive CD8+ T cells sorted from blood. The genes are TRBV4-1 and TRBJ2-5; the match to TRBD2 covers 8 bases. The clonotype comes from a man aged 25-45 years in good health. CDR3 sequence reads: CASSQLAGQETQYF. CDR3 coding DNA: TGCGCCAGCAGCCAACTAGCGGGCCAAGAGACCCAGTACTTC.